The 5 T cell receptor beta chains below come from one sample, sequenced in a study of shared clonotypes between healthy human individuals. This table comes from immunoSEQ multiplex PCR, and its TCRdb copy is limited to in-frame clones, with some not included. The table lists 450,000 to 650,000 clones, around 81% of them singletons. Material: PBMCs. These receptors came from a middle-aged woman in good health. Some clones in this sample may be carry-over from other donors' samples.

This chain uses TRBV5-1 with TRBJ2-3; perhaps D is TRBD1 or TRBD2 (5 bases each). The V end lost 0 bases, the J end lost 1 base, and 12 bases lay between the germline ends. Germline V CDR1 and CDR2: SGHRS, YFSETQ. The CDR3 length is 16 residues. This CDR3 is CASSLAGDRGTDTQYF. DNA of the CDR3: TGCGCCAGCAGCTTGGCCGGGGACCGAGGCACAGATACGCAGTATTTT.

This clone came up many times. The V and J genes are TRBV15 and TRBJ2-1; D unresolved. CDR3 length: 12 amino acids. The germline gives CDR1 LNHNV, CDR2 YYDKDF (reference sequence). V lost 1 base to trimming and J lost 7 bases, with 5 bases between them. The CDR3 reads CATSRVANEQFF. CDR3 in DNA: TGTGCCACCAGCAGAGTTGCTAATGAGCAGTTCTTC.

The chain is built from TRBV19 and TRBJ1-1; D possibly corresponds to TRBD1 (6 bases). The V gene's germline CDR1 is LNHDA and CDR2 SQIVND (reference sequence). The CDR3 loop spans 14 amino acids. Trimming shortened V by 6 bases and J by 5 bases, and 16 bases separated the two germline ends. CDR3 residues: CASRSRGRGTEAFF. The CDR3 DNA reads as TGTGCCAGTAGGAGCAGGGGCAGGGGTACTGAAGCTTTCTTT.

J is TRBJ1-1 and V is TRBV9; D gene uncertain. Per the germline V gene, CDR1 is SGDLS and CDR2 is YYNGEE. There are 14 residues in the CDR3. Trimming took 0 bases from V and 1 from J, leaving 7 bases between them. The CDR3 sequence: CASSVVPQNTEAFF. DNA of the CDR3: TGTGCCAGCAGCGTAGTTCCCCAGAACACTGAAGCTTTCTTT.

The chain uses TRBV19 and TRBJ1-4, with D perhaps matching TRBD1 (5 bases). CDR1 LNHDA and CDR2 SQIVND come from the germline V gene (reference sequence). The CDR3 is 16 amino acids. Trimming pared 3 bases from V and 3 bases from J, leaving 14 bases between. CDR3 protein: CASSIGRGMANEKLFF. The CDR3 DNA reads TGTGCCAGTAGTATTGGGAGGGGAATGGCTAATGAAAAACTGTTTTTT.